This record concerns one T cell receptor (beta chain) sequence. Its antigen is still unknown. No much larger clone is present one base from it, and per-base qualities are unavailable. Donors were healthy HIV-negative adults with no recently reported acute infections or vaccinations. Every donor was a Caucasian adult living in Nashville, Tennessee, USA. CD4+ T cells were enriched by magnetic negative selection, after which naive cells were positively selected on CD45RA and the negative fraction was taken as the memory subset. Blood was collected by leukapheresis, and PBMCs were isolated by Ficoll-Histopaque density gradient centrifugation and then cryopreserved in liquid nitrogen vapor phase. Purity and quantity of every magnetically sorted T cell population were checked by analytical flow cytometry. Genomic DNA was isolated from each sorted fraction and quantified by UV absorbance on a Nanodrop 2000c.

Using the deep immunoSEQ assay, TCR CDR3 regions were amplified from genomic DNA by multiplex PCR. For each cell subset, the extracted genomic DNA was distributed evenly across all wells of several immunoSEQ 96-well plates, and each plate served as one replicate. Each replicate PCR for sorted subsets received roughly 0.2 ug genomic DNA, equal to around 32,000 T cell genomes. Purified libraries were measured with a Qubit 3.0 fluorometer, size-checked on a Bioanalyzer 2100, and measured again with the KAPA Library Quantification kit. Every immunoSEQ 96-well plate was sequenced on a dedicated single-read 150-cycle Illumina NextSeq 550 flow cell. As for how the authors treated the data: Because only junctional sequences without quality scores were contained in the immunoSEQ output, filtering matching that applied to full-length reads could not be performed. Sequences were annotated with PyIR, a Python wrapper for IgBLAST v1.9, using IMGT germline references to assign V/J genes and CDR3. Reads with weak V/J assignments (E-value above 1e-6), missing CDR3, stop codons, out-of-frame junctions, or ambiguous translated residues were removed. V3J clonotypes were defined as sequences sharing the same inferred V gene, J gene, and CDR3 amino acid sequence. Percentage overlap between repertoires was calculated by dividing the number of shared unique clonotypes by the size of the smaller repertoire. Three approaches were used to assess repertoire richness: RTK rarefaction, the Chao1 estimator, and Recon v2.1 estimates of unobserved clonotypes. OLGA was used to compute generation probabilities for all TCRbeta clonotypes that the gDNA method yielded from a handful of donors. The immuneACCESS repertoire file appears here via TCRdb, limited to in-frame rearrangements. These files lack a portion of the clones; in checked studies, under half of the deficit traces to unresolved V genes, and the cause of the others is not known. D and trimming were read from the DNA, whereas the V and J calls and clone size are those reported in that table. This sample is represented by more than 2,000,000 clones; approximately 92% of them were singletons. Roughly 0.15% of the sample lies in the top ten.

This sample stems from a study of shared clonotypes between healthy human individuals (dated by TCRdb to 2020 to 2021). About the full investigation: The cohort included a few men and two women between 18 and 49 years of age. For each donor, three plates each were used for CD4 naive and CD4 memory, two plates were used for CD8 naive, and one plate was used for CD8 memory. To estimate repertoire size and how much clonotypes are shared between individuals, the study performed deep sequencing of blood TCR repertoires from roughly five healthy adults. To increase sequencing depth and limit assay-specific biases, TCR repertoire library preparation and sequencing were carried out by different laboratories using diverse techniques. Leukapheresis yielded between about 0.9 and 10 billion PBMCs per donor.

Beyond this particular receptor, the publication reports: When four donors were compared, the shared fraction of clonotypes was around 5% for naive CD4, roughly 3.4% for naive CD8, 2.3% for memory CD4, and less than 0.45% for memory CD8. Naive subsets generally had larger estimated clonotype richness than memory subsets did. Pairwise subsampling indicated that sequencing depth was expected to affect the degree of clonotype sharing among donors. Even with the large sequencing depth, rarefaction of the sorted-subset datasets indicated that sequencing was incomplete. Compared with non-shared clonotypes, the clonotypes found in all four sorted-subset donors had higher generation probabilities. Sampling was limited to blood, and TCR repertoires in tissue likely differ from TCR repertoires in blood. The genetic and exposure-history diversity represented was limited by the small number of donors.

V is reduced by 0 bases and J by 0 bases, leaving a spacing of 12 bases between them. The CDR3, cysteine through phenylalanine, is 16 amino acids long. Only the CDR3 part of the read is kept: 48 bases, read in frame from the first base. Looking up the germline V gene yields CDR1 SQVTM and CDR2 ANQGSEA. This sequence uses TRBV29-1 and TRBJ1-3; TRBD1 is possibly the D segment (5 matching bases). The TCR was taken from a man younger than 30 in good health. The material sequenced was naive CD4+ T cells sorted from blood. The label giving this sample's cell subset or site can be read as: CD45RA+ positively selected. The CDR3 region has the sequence CSVEDGGLSSGNTIYF. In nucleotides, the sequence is TGCAGCGTTGAAGATGGGGGTTTGAGCTCTGGAAACACCATATATTTT. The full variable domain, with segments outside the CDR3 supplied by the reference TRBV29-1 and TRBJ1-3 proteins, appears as SAVISQKPSRDICQRGTSLTIQCQVDSQVTMMFWYRQQPGQSLTLIATANQGSEATYESGFVIDKFPISRPNLTFSTLTVSNMSPEDSSIYLCSVEDGGLSSGNTIYFGEGSWLTVV.